One sample yielded the 28 T cell receptor beta chains listed below, sequenced in a study of HIV-infected patients and healthy controls. Roughly three months, about 14 weeks, into antiretroviral therapy, follow-up blood was collected. Whole blood was used without fractionation, so all unsorted peripheral T cells were included. Approximately 500 ng RNA was reverse transcribed with alpha and beta constant-region primers. Using multiplexing indices, alpha and beta chain libraries were generated apart by chain-specific third strand synthesis. TCRdb called the 5' RACE reads again in MiXCR, with one record for every CDR3 protein. Of 10,000 to 11,000 distinct CDR3 sequences in the sample, approximately 6% were seen once. The starting material was blood, obtained during antiretroviral therapy. Receptors originate from an adult with HIV infection. The donor label of this sample is uncertain.

This clonotype was counted at least ten times. The chain couples TRBV21-1 to TRBJ1-5. TRBV21-1 is noted as a pseudogene. The CDR3 consists of 13 residues. The CDR3 DNA follows: TGTGCCAGCAGTAGGGCAGGAGATCAGCCCCAGCATTTT. Translated: CASSRAGDQPQHF.

This clonotype was detected a few times. The CDR3 bases are TGTGCCAGCAGTTTGCGGGGCAATCAGCCCCAGCATTTT. This encodes CASSLRGNQPQHF. The chain combines TRBV12-3 or TRBV12-4 with TRBJ1-5, with D unresolved. V shed 3 bases and J shed 2 bases, with 5 bases lying between them. CDR3 size: 13 residues.

This clonotype occurred a few times. CDR3 DNA sequence: TGTGCCAGCAGCCCTCAGGGGGAAGATACGCAGTATTTT. This sequence encodes CASSPQGEDTQYF. The rearrangement uses TRBV11-3 and TRBJ2-3, with 7 bases identical to TRBD1. Germline assignment: CDR1 SGHNT and CDR2 YENEEA. Germline trimming cut 5 bases from V and 5 bases from J; bases unmatched to any gene: 4. The length of the CDR3 is 13 residues.

There are many counts of this clonotype. This chain joins TRBV11-3 and TRBJ2-1; 7 positions match TRBD2. J gave up 2 bases and V 6 bases, and 1 base lay outside the gene matches. This CDR3 region has 13 residues. The germline V gene has CDR1 SGHNT and CDR2 YENEEA. The CDR3 bases are TGTGCCAGCAGGGGGACTACCTACAATGAGCAGTTCTTC. Translating gives CASRGTTYNEQFF.

This clonotype came up many times. The chain couples TRBV7-8 to TRBJ2-1, with 9 nucleotides matching TRBD2. In germline, CDR1 is SGHVS, CDR2 FQNEAQ. V was clipped by 8 bases and J by 3 bases; unmatched bases: 5. CDR3 length: 14 amino acids. The CDR3 sequence: CASRETSGYNEQFF. Written as DNA, the CDR3 is TGTGCCAGCCGGGAGACTAGCGGCTACAATGAGCAGTTCTTC.

This clonotype was counted many times. The V call is TRBV14, the J call TRBJ2-1; D possibly matches TRBD1 or TRBD2 (6 bases each). With 4 bases removed from V and 8 bases from J, the gap between germline ends came to 18 bases. The germline CDR1 and CDR2 sequences are SGHDN and FVKESK. CDR3 length: 15 residues. The CDR3 loop reads CASSPQGGRVDEQFF. CDR3 in DNA: TGTGCCAGCAGCCCCCAAGGGGGGCGAGTTGATGAGCAGTTCTTC.

This clonotype was counted many times. The chain links TRBV18 to TRBJ1-1; TRBD1 matches at 7 bases. With V trimmed by 4 bases and J by 4 bases, 3 bases remained unmatched. The CDR3 length is 13 residues. Germline V gives CDR1 KGHSH, CDR2 LQKENI. CDR3 sequence: CASSLTGATEAFF. Here the CDR3 DNA reads TGTGCCAGCTCACTTACAGGGGCCACTGAAGCTTTCTTT.

V is TRBV5-1 and J is TRBJ2-1, with D possibly TRBD1 on 6 matching bases. The CDR3 is made up of 13 amino acids. CDR1 is SGHRS, CDR2 YFSETQ, per germline. V was trimmed by 4 bases and J by 4 bases, leaving 9 bases between them. The CDR3 here is CASSPDSYNEQFF. The CDR3 DNA reads as TGCGCCAGCAGCCCGGACAGTTACAATGAGCAGTTCTTC.

This clonotype occurred many times. The chain recombines TRBV4-2 with TRBJ1-2; D remains unclear. Germline CDR1 is LGHNA and CDR2 is YNFKEQ. The CDR3 spans 17 residues. V lost 0 bases, J lost 4 bases, and 18 bases lay in between. The chain's CDR3 is CASSQDLGSSSLYGYTF. The CDR3 DNA follows: TGTGCCAGCAGCCAAGATTTGGGTTCGAGCAGCCTCTATGGCTACACCTTC.

This clonotype was observed many times. This chain joins TRBV3-1 and TRBJ2-3; no definite D call. Trimming left V 4 bases short and J 0 bases short, with 14 bases between. CDR1 is LGHDT and CDR2 is YNNKEL in the germline V gene (reference sequence). This CDR3 is 16 amino acids long. CDR3 coding DNA: TGTGCCAGCAGCCGGGGAACGACCACCAGCACAGATACGCAGTATTTT. Its translation: CASSRGTTTSTDTQYF.

This clonotype is labeled as medium-sized. This sequence joins TRBV7-2 and TRBJ2-7; 8 bases align to TRBD1. V shed 6 bases and J 4 bases; nucleotides not matched to a gene: 5. This CDR3 is built from 13 residues. From germline, CDR1 is SGHTA and CDR2 FQGNSA. In DNA, the CDR3 is TGTGCCAGCAGGGAACAGGGGGAGTACGAGCAGTACTTC. Translation gives CASREQGEYEQYF.

This clonotype showed up many times. The chain recombines TRBV2 with TRBJ2-7; the D call may be TRBD1 or TRBD2 (5 bases each). The germline V gene has CDR1 SNHLY and CDR2 FYNNEI. This CDR3 spans 13 amino acids. Trimming removed 6 bases at V and 9 bases at J, with 18 bases between. DNA of the CDR3: TGTGCCAGCAGCCTTTTGGGACCCGCCTCGCAGTACTTC. It codes for CASSLLGPASQYF.

This clonotype was seen repeatedly, ten times or more. This rearrangement joins TRBV25-1 to TRBJ2-7; 9 nucleotides agree with TRBD1. The CDR3 consists of 13 residues. The V and J ends lost 8 bases and 5 bases, in that order; junction bases with no gene match: 7. Germline V gene data show CDR1 as MGHDK and CDR2 as SYGVNS. The CDR3 bases are TGTGCCAGCCTCAGGACAGGGGACGACGAGCAGTACTTC. It codes for CASLRTGDDEQYF.

Ten or more counts support this clonotype. This chain links TRBV20-1 with TRBJ2-1; no clear D gene. Trimming took off 0 bases at V and 6 bases at J, with 12 bases between the two ends. This CDR3 spans 14 amino acids. The germline CDR1 and CDR2 sequences are DFQATT and SNEGSKA (reference sequence). The chain's CDR3 is CSARESAIPNEQFF. The DNA of the CDR3 is TGCAGTGCTAGAGAAAGCGCTATCCCCAATGAGCAGTTCTTC.

This clonotype occurred a few times. DNA for the CDR3: TGCGCCAGCAGCGGCATAGATTATGGCTACACCTTC. This sequence encodes CASSGIDYGYTF. The J gene is TRBJ1-2, the V gene TRBV5-1, with D unresolved. V was pared by 4 bases and J by 5 bases, with 9 bases between. The CDR3 is 12 residues long. Looked up from germline, CDR1 is SGHRS and CDR2 is YFSETQ.

This clonotype was detected many times. The V and J genes are TRBV19 and TRBJ2-3; TRBD1 or TRBD2 may be the D gene (5 bases each). The CDR3 is 16 residues long. Trimming cost V 7 bases and J 0 bases, with 17 bases left between them. From germline, CDR1 is LNHDA and CDR2 SQIVND (reference sequence). The CDR3 nucleotides read TGTGCCAGTAAACAGGCACCGGGACCGAGCACAGATACGCAGTATTTT. The encoded protein is CASKQAPGPSTDTQYF.

This clonotype was recorded many times. The chain recombines TRBV29-1 with TRBJ1-1; D perhaps matches TRBD1 (6 bases). The CDR3 contains 16 residues. V was shortened by 1 base and J by 4 bases, with 19 bases between the two germline ends. Germline-derived CDR1 and CDR2 are SQVTM and ANQGSEA. Written as DNA, the CDR3 is TGCAGCGTTGAAGGGGGGCAGGGATGGCGAGGCACTGAAGCTTTCTTT. Protein: CSVEGGQGWRGTEAFF.

This clonotype is labeled medium-sized. CDR3 residues: CASSAGTAPSLNEKLFF. DNA for the CDR3: TGTGCCAGCAGCGCCGGGACCGCTCCATCCTTAAATGAAAAACTGTTTTTT. The rearrangement joins TRBV9 to TRBJ1-4; perhaps TRBD1 as D (5 bases). This CDR3 comprises 17 residues. Germline loops: CDR1 SGDLS, CDR2 YYNGEE. V shed 3 bases and J shed 5 bases, with 20 bases lying between them. The full variable domain, in which reference TRBV9 and TRBJ1-4 provide the parts outside the CDR3, is DSGVTQTPKHLITATGQRVTLRCSPRSGDLSVYWYQQSLDQGLQFLIQYYNGEERAKGNILERFSAQQFPDLHSELNLSSLELGDSALYFCASSAGTAPSLNEKLFFGSGTQLSVL.

This clonotype was found many times. The chain employs TRBV7-3 and TRBJ2-1, with D possibly being TRBD2 (5 bases). Germline V gene data show CDR1 as SGHTA and CDR2 as FQGTGA. V was clipped by 5 bases and J by 0 bases, with 11 bases between them. The CDR3 length is 15 residues. Here the CDR3 reads CASSKDFSSYNEQFF. For the CDR3, the DNA is TGTGCCAGCAGCAAGGACTTTAGCTCCTACAATGAGCAGTTCTTC.

In its sample, this clonotype was seen many times. The chain recombines TRBV30 with TRBJ1-1; 7 bases are shared with TRBD1. The CDR3 spans 13 residues. CDR1 is GTSNPN and CDR2 is SVGIG in the germline V gene (reference sequence). V trimming: 3 bases; J trimming: 7 bases; junction bases outside the gene matches: 8. The CDR3 loop is CAWRGRGYGEAFF. CDR3 DNA: TGTGCCTGGAGGGGCAGGGGGTACGGTGAAGCTTTCTTT. Variable domain in full (rest from reference TRBV30 and TRBJ1-1): SQTIHQWPATLVQPVGSPLSLECTVEGTSNPNLYWYRQAAGRGLQLLFYSVGIGQISSEVPQNLSASRPQDRQFILSSKKLLLSDSGFYLCAWRGRGYGEAFFGQGTRLTVV.

This clonotype has at least ten counts. The chain has TRBV3-1 and TRBJ2-3; the D is unclear. Germline V gene sequence: CDR1 LGHDT, CDR2 YNNKEL (reference sequence). The CDR3 length is 13 residues. Trimming took off 6 bases at V and 1 base at J, with 8 bases between the two ends. CDR3 nucleotide sequence: TGTGCCAGCAGGCGCGAGGGCACAGATACGCAGTATTTT. Amino acids: CASRREGTDTQYF.

The table lists this clonotype with many counts. The J gene is TRBJ2-3, the V gene TRBV12-3 or TRBV12-4; 10 nucleotides agree with TRBD2. Losses at the gene ends were 7 bases for V and 0 bases for J; bases not matched to a gene: 10. CDR3 length equals 17 residues. CDR3 sequence reads: CASTRTYSGGSTDTQYF. DNA for the CDR3: TGTGCCAGCACCCGAACTTATAGCGGGGGGAGCACAGATACGCAGTATTTT.

This clonotype was seen a few times. CDR3 amino acids: CASSPSGRTNTGELFF. In DNA form, the CDR3 reads TGTGCCAGCAGCCCCTCGGGACGGACAAACACCGGGGAGCTGTTTTTT. The chain couples TRBV5-4 to TRBJ2-2; D is possibly TRBD1 or TRBD2 (5 bases each). Germline CDR1 and CDR2: SGHNT and YYREEE (reference sequence). The CDR3 has 16 residues. V was trimmed by 4 bases and J by 2 bases, leaving 15 bases between them.

This clonotype was seen repeatedly, ten times or more. The J gene is TRBJ2-1, the V gene TRBV18; TRBD1 matches at 7 bases. This CDR3 spans 15 amino acids. The ends lost 2 bases at V and 2 bases at J; junction bases unmatched: 3. Germline V gene data show CDR1 as KGHSH and CDR2 as LQKENI. The CDR3 loop reads CASSPEGATYNEQFF. Here the CDR3 DNA reads TGTGCCAGCTCACCAGAGGGGGCAACCTACAATGAGCAGTTCTTC.

This clonotype has at least ten counts. The chain uses TRBV5-6 and TRBJ2-7, with D unresolved. This CDR3 has 14 amino acids. Germline assignment: CDR1 SGHDT and CDR2 YYEEEE. The ends were cut back, 0 bases at V and 4 bases at J, with 11 bases in the middle. In nucleotides, the CDR3 is TGTGCCAGCAGCTTGGAGGGCTATCAGTACGAGCAGTACTTC. Translated, it gives CASSLEGYQYEQYF.

By sample fraction, this clonotype is medium-sized. The chain recombines TRBV19 with TRBJ2-3, with D maybe TRBD1 (7 bases). Germline V CDR1 and CDR2: LNHDA, SQIVND (reference sequence). The CDR3 sequence is 16 residues long. V gave up 5 bases and J gave up 1 base, with 16 bases separating them. The CDR3 DNA follows: TGTGCCAGTAGTCCCGGGAGTCAGGGGGGCACAGATACGCAGTATTTT. Encoded protein: CASSPGSQGGTDTQYF.

This clonotype was counted ten times or more. The V call is TRBV4-3, the J call TRBJ1-1, with 7 bases matching TRBD1. The CDR3 runs to 14 residues. Germline CDR1 and CDR2: LGHNA and YSLEER. V shed 0 bases and J 4 bases; nucleotides not matched to a gene: 2. The CDR3 loop reads CASSQEAGGTEAFF. The CDR3 DNA reads TGCGCCAGCAGCCAAGAGGCAGGGGGCACTGAAGCTTTCTTT.

This clonotype was recorded many times. The chain employs TRBV7-2 and TRBJ2-1; 11 bases align to TRBD2. This CDR3 is built from 16 residues. The V gene's germline CDR1 is SGHTA and CDR2 FQGNSA. With V trimmed by 4 bases and J by 6 bases, 8 bases remained unmatched. CDR3 region: CASSSTSGSTGNEQFF. The CDR3 DNA is TGTGCCAGCAGCTCTACTAGCGGGAGTACAGGCAATGAGCAGTTCTTC.